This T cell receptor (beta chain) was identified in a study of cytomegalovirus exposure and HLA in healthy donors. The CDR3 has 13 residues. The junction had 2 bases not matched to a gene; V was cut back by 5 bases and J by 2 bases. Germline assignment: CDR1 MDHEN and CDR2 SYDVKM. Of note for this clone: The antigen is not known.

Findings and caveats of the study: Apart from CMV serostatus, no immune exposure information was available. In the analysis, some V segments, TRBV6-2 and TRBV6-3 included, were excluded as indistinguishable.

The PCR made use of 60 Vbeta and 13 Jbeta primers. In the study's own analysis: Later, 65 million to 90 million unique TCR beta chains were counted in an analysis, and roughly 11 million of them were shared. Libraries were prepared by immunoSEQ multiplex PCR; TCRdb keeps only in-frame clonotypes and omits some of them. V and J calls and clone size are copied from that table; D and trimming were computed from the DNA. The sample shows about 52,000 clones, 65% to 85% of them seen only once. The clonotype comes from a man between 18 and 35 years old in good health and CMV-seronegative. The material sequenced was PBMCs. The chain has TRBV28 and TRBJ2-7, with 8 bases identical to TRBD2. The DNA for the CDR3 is TGTGCCAGCAGTGCGGGAGGCCCCTACGAGCAGTACTTC. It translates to CASSAGGPYEQYF.